A selection of T cell receptor beta chains follows, all from one sample in a study of human T cells and chemical hapten exposure. TCRdb redid the calling of the RACE reads with MiXCR, one entry per CDR3 protein. The table lists roughly 260,000 distinct CDR3 sequences, 7.5% to 9% of them singletons. The material was whole blood, obtained in connection with sensitization to the hapten diphenylcyclopropenone (DPC). These receptors all stem from a woman between 40 and 50 years old with alopecia areata. Some clones in this sample may be carry-over from other donors' samples. CDR3s include the opening cysteine and the closing phenylalanine or tryptophan. Fields, in order: D gene, J gene, clone size, V gene, CDR3 DNA, CDR3 protein. The D gene is left open where the match is weak. Some rows mark clone size as missing; the rest say once, few, many or name a class of expanded clone.

D gene: TRBD1; J gene: TRBJ1-2; clone size: many; V gene: TRBV27; CDR3 DNA: TGTGCCAGCCTGCGGACAGGGAGTAACTATGGCTACACCTTC; CDR3 protein: CASLRTGSNYGYTF
D gene: .; J gene: TRBJ2-3; clone size: few; V gene: TRBV10-3; CDR3 DNA: TGTGCCATCAGTGAGGGCAGGGGGGGTTCAGATACGCAGTATTTT; CDR3 protein: CAISEGRGGSDTQYF
D gene: TRBD1; J gene: TRBJ1-4; clone size: .; V gene: TRBV20-1; CDR3 DNA: TGCAGTGCAACCGGGACAGGGTCCGAAAAACTGTTTTTT; CDR3 protein: CSATGTGSEKLFF
D gene: .; J gene: TRBJ2-3; clone size: many; V gene: TRBV20-1; CDR3 DNA: TGCAGTGCTAGAGATTCCGGCCGTACGCAGTATTTT; CDR3 protein: CSARDSGRTQYF
D gene: TRBD2; J gene: TRBJ2-1; clone size: .; V gene: TRBV20-1; CDR3 DNA: TGCAGTGCCCCCCGGGGTAGCGGGAGAAATGAGCAGTTCTTC; CDR3 protein: CSAPRGSGRNEQFF
D gene: .; J gene: TRBJ1-1; clone size: .; V gene: TRBV6-2/TRBV6-3; CDR3 DNA: TGTGCCAGCAGTTACGGACGGAAAAACACTGAAGCTTTCTTT; CDR3 protein: CASSYGRKNTEAFF
D gene: .; J gene: TRBJ1-1; clone size: few; V gene: TRBV20-1; CDR3 DNA: TGCAGTGCTAGCGTCGGAGGGGGATCCACTGAAGCTTTCTTT; CDR3 protein: CSASVGGGSTEAFF
D gene: .; J gene: TRBJ2-3; clone size: .; V gene: TRBV28; CDR3 DNA: TGTGCCGCAACGGGGACCCAGGGGACAGATACGCAGTATTTT; CDR3 protein: CAATGTQGTDTQYF
D gene: .; J gene: TRBJ2-1; clone size: many; V gene: TRBV15; CDR3 DNA: TGTGCCACCAGCAGAGTCTCGGGAGGACAGTATGAGCAGTTCTTC; CDR3 protein: CATSRVSGGQYEQFF
D gene: .; J gene: TRBJ2-1; clone size: many; V gene: TRBV7-9; CDR3 DNA: TGTGCCAGCACCTCTACAGGACCCTACAATGAGCAGTTCTTC; CDR3 protein: CASTSTGPYNEQFF
D gene: .; J gene: TRBJ1-5; clone size: .; V gene: TRBV10-2; CDR3 DNA: TGCGCCAGCAGTGAAGGGGGTGGTCAGCCCCAGCATTTT; CDR3 protein: CASSEGGGQPQHF
D gene: .; J gene: TRBJ2-3; clone size: few; V gene: TRBV14; CDR3 DNA: TGTGCCAGCAGCCAAGAGTTCGGGACTCCCACAGATACGCAGTATTTT; CDR3 protein: CASSQEFGTPTDTQYF
D gene: .; J gene: TRBJ1-5; clone size: few; V gene: TRBV6-1; CDR3 DNA: TGTGCCAGCAGTGAGGGCCTTCCCCAGCATTTT; CDR3 protein: CASSEGLPQHF
D gene: .; J gene: TRBJ2-1; clone size: .; V gene: TRBV24-1; CDR3 DNA: TGTGCCACCAGTGATTGGGGCTCTCGCTCCTACAATGAGCAGTTCTTC; CDR3 protein: CATSDWGSRSYNEQFF
D gene: .; J gene: TRBJ2-1; clone size: .; V gene: TRBV15; CDR3 DNA: TGTGCCACCAGCAGAACAACCGGGATTCGTGAGCAGTTCTTC; CDR3 protein: CATSRTTGIREQFF
D gene: TRBD1; J gene: TRBJ2-1; clone size: few; V gene: TRBV4-2; CDR3 DNA: TGTGCCAGCAGCCAAGGGACAGGGAACAATGAGCAGTTCTTC; CDR3 protein: CASSQGTGNNEQFF
D gene: .; J gene: TRBJ1-2; clone size: many; V gene: TRBV4-2; CDR3 DNA: TGTGCCAGCAGCCAAGGTTCCGGGGACCCAGCCTATGGCTACACCTTC; CDR3 protein: CASSQGSGDPAYGYTF
D gene: TRBD2; J gene: TRBJ2-1; clone size: few; V gene: TRBV5-4; CDR3 DNA: TGTGCCTCGGTCAGCGGGAGGAACTACAATGAGCAGTTCTTC; CDR3 protein: CASVSGRNYNEQFF
D gene: TRBD2; J gene: TRBJ2-7; clone size: many; V gene: TRBV12-3/TRBV12-4; CDR3 DNA: TGTGCCAGCAGTTGGTCTAGCGGACCGCCCTCCTACGAGCAGTACTTC; CDR3 protein: CASSWSSGPPSYEQYF
D gene: TRBD1; J gene: TRBJ2-1; clone size: few; V gene: TRBV30; CDR3 DNA: TGTGCCTGGAGTCCTTTCCGTGGGACAGGGTTTGAGCAGTTCTTC; CDR3 protein: CAWSPFRGTGFEQFF